This T cell receptor beta chain was found in a study of T cell responses to AZD1222 COVID-19 vaccine (dated by TCRdb to the early 2020s). Background for the entire study: AZD1222 recipients given second doses at about 4 weeks or at about 12 weeks were pooled, since spike-specific TCR depth and breadth were not found to differ between the two schedules. TCR sequencing covered fewer than 250 trial participants: approximately 200 given two doses of AZD1222 and around 25 given two doses of MenACWY control vaccine. Enrollment into the trials was organized by age into subgroups of 18-55, 56-69 and 70-plus years, and those subgroups contained roughly 160, 29 and 62 TCR-sequenced participants, respectively. Points the paper makes about the study in general: Reportedly, close to half of the unique spike-specific TCRs recognized epitopes lying outside the regions that are mutated in the B.1.351 and B.1.1.7 variants. Because no samples from the day 14 peak response were available, repertoires could be characterized only after the peak T cell response. In the small 56-69-year group, the increase in depth fell short of significance, most likely because of low power. After two AZD1222 doses, both the breadth and the depth of spike-specific TCRs were significantly higher than at day 0 and than in MenACWY recipients. Most participants were white British and females outnumbered males, and the authors suggested that clonal diversity may have been underestimated. Conclusions about previously exposed vaccinees were limited because only a handful of AZD1222 recipients were SARS-CoV-2 seropositive at baseline. CD4 TCRs associated with the vaccine covered the entire spike protein, and the dominant responses were in regions 160-218 and 743-854.

This sample's time point label indicates: baseline before first vaccination. Vaccinee samples were obtained from the UK trials COV001 and COV002, which included a single-blind randomized controlled phase 2/3 trial of AZD1222 (ChAdOx1 nCoV-19) in healthy adults. For TCRbeta chain sequencing, PBMC samples were collected from trial participants at day 0 and at day 28 after the second dose. The CDR3 starts with the cysteine, ends with the phenylalanine, and has 13 residues. Only the CDR3 portion is preserved as DNA: 39 bases, with reading frame beginning at the first base. The germline V gene specifies SGDLS as CDR1 and YYNGEE as CDR2. V drops 2 bases and J drops 9 bases, leaving 12 bases in between. The CDR3 regions of human TCRbeta chains were analyzed by immunosequencing. As for how the authors treated the data: Repertoire TCRs were checked for matches against a reference library of SARS-CoV-2-specific TCRs that had been generated using the MIRA antigen-specificity platform. Breadth was defined as the fraction of unique TCRs that were SARS-CoV-2-associated, and depth was defined as the fraction of total T cells that were SARS-CoV-2-associated. Each spike-specific TCR was assigned to its reactive spike region and to a CD4 or CD8 class using the MIRA data. Log10-transformed breadth and depth values were compared by one-way ANOVA with Sidak's multiple comparisons tests. As stored in TCRdb, this immuneACCESS dataset retains in-frame rearrangements with V and J assigned. A fraction of the clones does not appear; measured against another copy, unresolved V genes explain less than half of the discrepancy, and the remainder lacks a known reason. D and trimming were read from the DNA, whereas the V and J calls and clone size are those reported in that table. The sample profile shows approximately 120,000 clones; roughly nine tenths of them were found once. The top ten clonotypes cover 4% to 5.5% of the sample.

Details on this clone: Its recognized antigen is unknown. The input lacks base qualities; no much larger clone sits a single base away.

The clonotype was recovered from an adult in good health. This material consisted of peripheral blood, taken on day 0 of AZD1222 vaccination. The sequence joins TRBV9 to TRBJ2-1; a tentative D call is TRBD2 (5 bases match). The nucleotides are TGTGCCAGCAGCGTCGCTGGACTTCCTGAGCAGTTCTTC. It translates as CASSVAGLPEQFF.